This TCR beta chain was recorded in a study of T cell repertoires in cytomegalovirus infection. Across the study: Public TCR beta signatures were indicative of both CMV infection and a matching HLA type.

Study-level points and caveats: CMV carriers with the relevant HLA were identified by cumulative public TCR beta family frequency. HLA-C-restricted CMV-specific TCR beta clonotypes were dominant in the ex vivo response.

This clonotype was seen a handful of times. Antigen: not known. CDR3 size: 16 residues. Between the trimmed V and J ends, which lost 6 bases and 2 bases, there was a span of 18 bases. The germline V gene has CDR1 MNHEY and CDR2 SVGAGI. TCRdb re-called the reads with MiXCR, one entry per CDR3 protein. The sample includes fewer than 350,000 distinct CDR3 sequences, around a tenth of them seen just once. The TCR sequence derives from a human donor in good health (CMV status not recorded). Some clones in this sample may be carry-over from other donors' samples. The chain employs TRBV6-5 and TRBJ2-3; D gene ambiguous. Sample: PBMCs. Here the CDR3 DNA reads TGTGCCAGCAGCCTAAATACACGACCTCTCACAGATACGCAGTATTTT. Amino acids: CASSLNTRPLTDTQYF.